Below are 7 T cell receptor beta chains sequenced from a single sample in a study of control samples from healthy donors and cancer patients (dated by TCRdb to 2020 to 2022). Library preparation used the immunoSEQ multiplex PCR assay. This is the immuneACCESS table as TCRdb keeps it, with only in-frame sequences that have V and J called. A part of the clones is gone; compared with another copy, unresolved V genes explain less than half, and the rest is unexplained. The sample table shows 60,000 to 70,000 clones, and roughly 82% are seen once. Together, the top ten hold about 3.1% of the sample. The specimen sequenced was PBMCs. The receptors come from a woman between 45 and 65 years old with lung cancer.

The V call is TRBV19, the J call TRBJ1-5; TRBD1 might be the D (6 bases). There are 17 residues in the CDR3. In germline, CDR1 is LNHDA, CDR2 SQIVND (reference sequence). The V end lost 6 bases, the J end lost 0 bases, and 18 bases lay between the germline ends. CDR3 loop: CASRISGAPYSNQPQHF. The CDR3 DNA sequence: TGTGCCAGTAGGATATCAGGGGCCCCTTATAGCAATCAGCCCCAGCATTTT.

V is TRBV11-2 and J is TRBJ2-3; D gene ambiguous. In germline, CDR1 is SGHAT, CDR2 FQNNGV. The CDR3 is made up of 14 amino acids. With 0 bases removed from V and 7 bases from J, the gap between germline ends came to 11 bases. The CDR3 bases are TGTGCCAGCAGCTTAGATACGAAGGCAAATACGCAGTATTTT. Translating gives CASSLDTKANTQYF.

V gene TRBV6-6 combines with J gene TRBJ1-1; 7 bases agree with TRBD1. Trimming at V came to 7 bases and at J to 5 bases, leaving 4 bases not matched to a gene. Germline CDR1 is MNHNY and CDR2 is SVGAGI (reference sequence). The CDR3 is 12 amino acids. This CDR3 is CASKTGVTEAFF. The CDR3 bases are TGTGCCAGCAAAACAGGGGTAACTGAAGCTTTCTTT.

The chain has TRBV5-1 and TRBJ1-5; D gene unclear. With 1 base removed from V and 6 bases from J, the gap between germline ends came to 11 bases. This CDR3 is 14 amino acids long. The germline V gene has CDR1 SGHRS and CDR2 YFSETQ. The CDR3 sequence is CASSLSGDGQPQHF. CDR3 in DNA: TGCGCCAGCAGCTTGTCTGGGGATGGTCAGCCCCAGCATTTT.

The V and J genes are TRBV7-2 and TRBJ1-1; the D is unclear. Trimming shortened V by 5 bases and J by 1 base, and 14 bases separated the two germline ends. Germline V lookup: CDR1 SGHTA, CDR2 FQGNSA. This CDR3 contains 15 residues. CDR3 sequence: CASSLFGRANTEAFF. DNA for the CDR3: TGTGCCAGCAGCCTTTTCGGGAGGGCGAACACTGAAGCTTTCTTT.

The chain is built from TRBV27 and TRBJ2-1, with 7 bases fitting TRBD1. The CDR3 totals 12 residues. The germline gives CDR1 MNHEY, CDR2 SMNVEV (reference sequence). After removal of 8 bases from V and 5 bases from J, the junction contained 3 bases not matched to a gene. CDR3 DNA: TGTGCCAGCCGGGACAGAGACAATGAGCAGTTCTTC. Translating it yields CASRDRDNEQFF.

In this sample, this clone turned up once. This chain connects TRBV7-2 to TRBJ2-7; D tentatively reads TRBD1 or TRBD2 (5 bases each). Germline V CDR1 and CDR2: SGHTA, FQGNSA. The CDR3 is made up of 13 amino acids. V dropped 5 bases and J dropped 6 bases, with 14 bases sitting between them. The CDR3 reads CASSPTGGGEQYF. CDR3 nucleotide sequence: TGTGCCAGCAGCCCCACCGGTGGGGGCGAGCAGTACTTC.